This TCR beta chain comes out of a study of neurological immune-mediated disorders. Using its own MiXCR run on the 5' RACE reads, TCRdb lists one record per CDR3 protein. The table records roughly 70,000 distinct CDR3 sequences, 5.2% of them present only once. Trimming took off 4 bases at V and 0 bases at J, with 7 bases between the two ends. The germline gives CDR1 SGHRS, CDR2 YFSETQ. The CDR3 totals 14 residues. The sample holds a few counts of this clonotype. Sequencing input: PBMCs. The TCR sequence derives from a woman in her twenties or thirties with multiple sclerosis. The chain has TRBV5-1 and TRBJ2-2; D not resolved. The CDR3: CASSPPTNTGELFF. The CDR3 DNA reads TGCGCCAGCAGCCCCCCTACGAACACCGGGGAGCTGTTTTTT.